The 26 T cell receptor beta chains listed next were all sequenced from one sample in a study of siplizumab effects on memory and regulatory T cells. The protocol was immunoSEQ multiplex PCR, while the TCRdb copy is restricted to in-frame clones and leaves out a portion. The profile shows more than 75,000 clones, roughly 93% of them singletons. Specimen: CD8+ T cells sorted from blood. Every receptor here comes from a human donor in good health.

This chain connects TRBV9 to TRBJ2-1; no definite D call. This CDR3 spans 11 amino acids. The V end was cut by 4 bases, the J end by 7 bases, with 6 bases between. Germline V gene lookup returns CDR1 SGDLS and CDR2 YYNGEE. The CDR3 coding sequence is TGTGCCAGCAGCTCAGAAAATGAGCAGTTCTTC. Protein sequence: CASSSENEQFF.

This clone showed up just once. The chain has TRBV9 and TRBJ2-7, with D perhaps TRBD2 (7 bases). Germline V lookup: CDR1 SGDLS, CDR2 YYNGEE. The CDR3 runs to 15 residues. The V gene lost 0 bases and the J gene lost 1 base, with 11 bases spanning the gap. The CDR3 loop reads CASSVDGGRSYEQYF. CDR3 sequence (DNA): TGTGCCAGCAGCGTAGACGGGGGGCGATCCTACGAGCAGTACTTC.

The rearrangement uses TRBV4-3 and TRBJ1-5; a possible D gene is TRBD1 (6 bases). The germline V gene encodes CDR1 LGHNA and CDR2 YSLEER. The length of the CDR3 is 13 residues. V lost 4 bases to trimming and J lost 10 bases, with 14 bases between them. The DNA for the CDR3 is TGCGCCAGCAGCCCAGACAGGTCCAGACCCCAGCATTTT. It encodes CASSPDRSRPQHF.

This chain uses TRBV19 with TRBJ2-1; 8 bases line up with TRBD2. This CDR3 has 17 amino acids. CDR1 and CDR2 (germline): LNHDA, SQIVND (reference sequence). V gave up 0 bases and J gave up 7 bases; unmatched junction bases: 11. In DNA form, the CDR3 reads TGTGCCAGTAGTATAGATGAAAAGCGGGAGAGGGTAAATGAGCAGTTCTTC. Protein product: CASSIDEKRERVNEQFF.

The DNA of the CDR3 is TGTGCCAGCAGCTCAGGTAAAAGTACCTACGAGCAGTACTTC. This gives the protein CASSSGKSTYEQYF. The chain carries TRBV13 and TRBJ2-7; D remains ambiguous. The V end lost 4 bases, the J end lost 2 bases, and 12 bases lay between the germline ends. Germline V CDR1 and CDR2: PRHDT, FYEKMQ (reference sequence). This CDR3 is built from 14 residues.

This CDR3 is CASSFGLGVETQYF. CDR3 nucleotide sequence: TGTGCCAGCAGTTTCGGACTTGGGGTGGAGACCCAGTACTTC. The V gene is TRBV7-9, the J gene TRBJ2-5, with D possibly being TRBD2 (5 bases). CDR3 length: 14 amino acids. V gave up 6 bases and J gave up 5 bases, with 16 bases separating them. Germline CDR1 SEHNR, CDR2 FQNEAQ (reference sequence).

This clone came up a few times. The rearrangement joins TRBV30 to TRBJ1-2; no clear D. The CDR3 contains 13 residues. CDR1 and CDR2 from the germline V gene are GTSNPN and SVGIG (reference sequence). Trimming left V 4 bases short and J 4 bases short, with 13 bases between. The CDR3 DNA reads as TGTGCCTGGAACGGTGGAAAAGGCTATGGCTACACCTTC. This encodes CAWNGGKGYGYTF.

J is TRBJ1-4 and V is TRBV4-1; D is undetermined. This CDR3 is 16 amino acids long. The V and J ends lost 7 bases and 0 bases respectively, with 15 bases between them. In germline, CDR1 is MGHRA, CDR2 YSYEKL. The CDR3: CASIPSAAATNEKLFF. The CDR3 nucleotides are TGCGCCAGCATTCCGTCGGCAGCTGCAACTAATGAAAAACTGTTTTTT.

This clone was counted between two and nine times. The CDR3 region is CASSFYQGPSYEQYF. The CDR3 DNA follows: TGTGCCAGCAGCTTTTACCAGGGGCCCTCCTACGAGCAGTACTTC. The chain joins TRBV7-2 to TRBJ2-7, with TRBD1 as a possible D gene (6 bases). Trimming cost V 3 bases and J 0 bases, with 12 bases left between them. This CDR3 is built from 15 residues. The germline CDR1 and CDR2 sequences are SGHTA and FQGNSA.

The chain combines TRBV5-4 with TRBJ1-1, with D unresolved. CDR3 length equals 12 residues. The germline CDR1 and CDR2 sequences are SGHNT and YYREEE (reference sequence). The ends were cut back, 3 bases at V and 1 base at J, with 4 bases in the middle. Written as DNA, the CDR3 is TGTGCCAGCAGCTCAGAGAACACTGAAGCTTTCTTT. Translation gives CASSSENTEAFF.

V and J are TRBV4-1 and TRBJ1-4; D may be TRBD1 (5 bases). V shed 0 bases and J shed 7 bases, with 9 bases lying between them. In germline, CDR1 is MGHRA, CDR2 YSYEKL. The CDR3 runs 14 residues. CDR3 sequence: CASSQDSGSEKLFF. CDR3 DNA sequence: TGCGCCAGCAGCCAAGATTCAGGGAGTGAAAAACTGTTTTTT.

V gene TRBV6-5 combines with J gene TRBJ1-2, with a tentative D call TRBD1 (5 bases). This CDR3 is built from 15 residues. Germline V gene sequence: CDR1 MNHEY, CDR2 SVGAGI. Trimming pared 6 bases from V and 1 base from J, leaving 15 bases between. This CDR3 is CASRRGRVGNYGYTF. In DNA, the CDR3 is TGTGCCAGCAGACGGGGACGGGTAGGTAACTATGGCTACACCTTC.

The rearrangement joins TRBV9 to TRBJ1-4; maybe TRBD1 (6 bases). The CDR3 covers 15 residues. Trimming removed 3 bases at V and 7 bases at J, with 16 bases between. Germline CDR1 SGDLS, CDR2 YYNGEE. CDR3 DNA sequence: TGTGCCAGCAGCGCGGGGGACACTCTGGGTGAAAAACTGTTTTTT. It is translated as CASSAGDTLGEKLFF.

This clone was counted a few times. The chain recombines TRBV9 with TRBJ2-7; D is possibly TRBD2 (6 bases). V was shortened by 0 bases and J by 1 base, with 11 bases between the two germline ends. CDR1 is SGDLS and CDR2 is YYNGEE in the germline V gene. CDR3 length: 15 residues. CDR3 region: CASSVGGGESYEQYF. The CDR3 DNA follows: TGTGCCAGCAGCGTAGGCGGCGGGGAATCCTACGAGCAGTACTTC.

The V call is TRBV5-4, the J call TRBJ2-3; TRBD1 matches 8 bases. The CDR3 length is 16 residues. Germline lookup yields CDR1 SGHNT and CDR2 YYREEE (reference sequence). Losses at the gene ends were 1 base for V and 2 bases for J; bases not matched to a gene: 6. CDR3 loop: CASSLQGALPTDTQYF. In nucleotides, the CDR3 is TGTGCCAGCAGCTTGCAGGGGGCGCTTCCCACAGATACGCAGTATTTT.

In this sample, this clone turned up once. The chain joins TRBV5-8 to TRBJ2-7; TRBD1 matches at 8 bases. Germline CDR1 is SGHTS and CDR2 is YDEGEE. The CDR3 covers 14 residues. V trimming: 4 bases; J trimming: 2 bases; junction bases outside the gene matches: 5. The CDR3 coding sequence is TGTGCCAGCAGCATCGGACAGGGCGCCTACGAGCAGTACTTC. Protein product: CASSIGQGAYEQYF.

V and J are TRBV7-9 and TRBJ1-1, with D maybe TRBD1 (6 bases). The CDR3 consists of 15 residues. From germline, CDR1 is SEHNR and CDR2 FQNEAQ (reference sequence). Trimming cost V 5 bases and J 1 base, with 14 bases left between them. CDR3 residues: CASSPQTGPNTEAFF. The CDR3 DNA sequence: TGTGCCAGCAGCCCCCAGACAGGCCCGAACACTGAAGCTTTCTTT.

The chain uses TRBV30 and TRBJ2-2, with a weak D call TRBD2 (5 bases). The CDR3 covers 15 residues. Germline CDR1 GTSNPN, CDR2 SVGIG (reference sequence). V lost 3 bases, J lost 6 bases, and 17 bases lay in between. This CDR3 reads CAWRLMSGIPGELFF. The DNA for the CDR3 is TGTGCCTGGAGACTTATGTCGGGGATTCCCGGGGAGCTGTTTTTT.

The rearrangement uses TRBV30 and TRBJ2-7; D tentatively fits TRBD1 or TRBD2 (7 bases each). CDR3 length equals 14 residues. The V end was cut by 5 bases, the J end by 2 bases, with 16 bases between. CDR1 is GTSNPN, CDR2 SVGIG, per germline (reference sequence). CDR3 protein: CAWGTGRGPYEQYF. The CDR3 DNA reads as TGTGCCTGGGGAACAGGGAGGGGGCCCTACGAGCAGTACTTC.

The CDR3 protein is CASSYAGQGGSTQYF. CDR3 nucleotides: TGTGCCAGCAGTTATGCGGGACAGGGAGGATCGACCCAGTACTTC. This chain connects TRBV6-6 to TRBJ2-5; 9 nucleotides agree with TRBD1. Germline lookup yields CDR1 MNHNY and CDR2 SVGAGI (reference sequence). The CDR3 has 15 amino acids. V lost 3 bases and J lost 7; bases outside the gene matches: 9.

The chain employs TRBV9 and TRBJ2-3, with D unresolved. CDR3 length equals 15 residues. Germline V gene lookup returns CDR1 SGDLS and CDR2 YYNGEE. V dropped 0 bases and J dropped 0 bases, with 8 bases sitting between them. CDR3 protein: CASSVESSSTDTQYF. CDR3 coding DNA: TGTGCCAGCAGCGTAGAGAGCTCTAGCACAGATACGCAGTATTTT. Full variable domain (remainder filled in from reference TRBV9 and TRBJ2-3): DSGVTQTPKHLITATGQRVTLRCSPRSGDLSVYWYQQSLDQGLQFLIQYYNGEERAKGNILERFSAQQFPDLHSELNLSSLELGDSALYFCASSVESSSTDTQYFGPGTRLTVL.

The CDR3 sequence is CAISPGGANYGYTF. The CDR3 bases are TGTGCCATCAGCCCCGGAGGGGCGAACTATGGCTACACCTTC. J is TRBJ1-2 and V is TRBV10-3, with D maybe TRBD1 (5 bases). V shed 6 bases and J shed 2 bases, with 13 bases lying between them. Germline V gene data show CDR1 as ENHRY and CDR2 as SYGVKD. CDR3 length equals 14 residues.

This chain uses TRBV13 with TRBJ2-7; 10 nucleotides line up with TRBD2. The CDR3 spans 16 residues. V lost 5 bases, J lost 2 bases, and 9 bases stayed unmatched. From germline, CDR1 is PRHDT and CDR2 FYEKMQ (reference sequence). This chain's CDR3 is CASSIRTSGSTYEQYF. DNA of the CDR3: TGTGCCAGCAGCATACGGACTAGCGGTAGTACCTACGAGCAGTACTTC.

The V call is TRBV7-3, the J call TRBJ1-1, with D maybe TRBD1 (5 bases). CDR3 length: 12 residues. Germline assignment: CDR1 SGHTA and CDR2 FQGTGA. Trimming removed 5 bases from V and 4 bases from J, with 8 bases in between. The CDR3 loop reads CASSPGTTEAFF. CDR3 nucleotides: TGTGCCAGCAGCCCCGGGACCACTGAAGCTTTCTTT. Drawing the rest from reference TRBV7-3 and TRBJ1-1, the complete variable domain is GAGVSQTPSNKVTEKGKYVELRCDPISGHTALYWYRQSLGQGPEFLIYFQGTGAADDSGLPNDRFFAVRPEGSVSTLKIQRTERGDSAVYLCASSPGTTEAFFGQGTRLTVV.

The gene calls are TRBV15 and TRBJ2-2, with D perhaps matching TRBD1 (6 bases). Germline loops: CDR1 LNHNV, CDR2 YYDKDF (reference sequence). Deletions cut 0 bases from V and 2 bases from J, with 13 bases between. The CDR3 contains 17 residues. The CDR3: CATSRDFRDTNTGELFF. In DNA, the CDR3 is TGTGCCACCAGCAGAGACTTCCGGGACACCAACACCGGGGAGCTGTTTTTT.

This rearrangement joins TRBV18 to TRBJ1-2, with a weak D call TRBD1 (5 bases). Trimming removed 2 bases from V and 5 bases from J, with 21 bases in between. The CDR3 covers 17 residues. Germline-derived CDR1 and CDR2 are KGHSH and LQKENI. CDR3 sequence (DNA): TGTGCCAGCTCACCAACGGTTGAAGGGACGGAGATGTATGGCTACACCTTC. This translates into CASSPTVEGTEMYGYTF.